A single T cell receptor beta chain is shown here with its context. Its target is not known. The data belong to a study of OX40 agonist ivuxolimab in advanced cancers. Study at large: Ivuxolimab, which patients received intravenously every 2 weeks, was dosed at 0.01 to 10 mg/kg.

Regarding the study as a whole: Partial responders treated at 0.1-3.0 mg/kg exhibited clonal expansion among the lowest measured.

Patients were excluded for autoimmune disease history or systemic immunosuppression. The method was immunoSEQ multiplex PCR; TCRdb's version includes in-frame clones alone and lacks a portion of them. This sample has 66,000 or so clones; roughly four fifths occur once, and the top ten carry about 4.1%. Sequenced material: CD4+ or CD8+ T cells sorted from blood, taken in a trial of the OX40 agonist ivuxolimab. The clonotype was recovered from an adult with an advanced solid tumor such as melanoma, head and neck, liver or kidney cancer.

The CDR3 sequence is CASTARGSNYGYTF. CDR3 nucleotides: TGTGCCAGTACCGCTCGCGGTTCCAACTATGGCTACACCTTC. The rearrangement links TRBV19 to TRBJ1-2; D remains ambiguous. Germline loops: CDR1 LNHDA, CDR2 SQIVND (reference sequence). This CDR3 is built from 14 residues. Trimming shortened V by 7 bases and J by 2 bases, and 14 bases separated the two germline ends.